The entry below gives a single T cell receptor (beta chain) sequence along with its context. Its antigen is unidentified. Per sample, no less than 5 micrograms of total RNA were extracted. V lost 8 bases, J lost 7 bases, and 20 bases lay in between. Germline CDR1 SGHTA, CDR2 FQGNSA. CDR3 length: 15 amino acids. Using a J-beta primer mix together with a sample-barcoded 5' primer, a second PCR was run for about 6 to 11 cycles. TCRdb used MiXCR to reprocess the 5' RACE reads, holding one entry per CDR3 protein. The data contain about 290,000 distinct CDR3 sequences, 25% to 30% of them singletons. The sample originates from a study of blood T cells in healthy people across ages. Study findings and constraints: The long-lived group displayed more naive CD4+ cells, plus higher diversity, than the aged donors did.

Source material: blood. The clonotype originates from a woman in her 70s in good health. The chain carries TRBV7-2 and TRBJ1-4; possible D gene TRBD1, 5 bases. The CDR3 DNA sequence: TGTGCCAGCCGCGGGGGAGGTCCTGGGGCTGAAAAACTGTTTTTT. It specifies CASRGGGPGAEKLFF. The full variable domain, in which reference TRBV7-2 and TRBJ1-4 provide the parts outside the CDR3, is GAGVSQSPSNKVTEKGKDVELRCDPISGHTALYWYRQSLGQGLEFLIYFQGNSAPDKSGLPSDRFSAERTGGSVSTLTIQRTQQEDSAVYLCASRGGGPGAEKLFFGSGTQLSVL.